This TCR beta chain was recovered during a study of neoadjuvant anti-PD-1 for oral cavity cancer. Method: immunoSEQ multiplex PCR; TCRdb's copy keeps in-frame clones and lacks some. The repertoire holds around 62,000 clones, with roughly three quarters as singletons. The germline V gene has CDR1 MDHEN and CDR2 SYDVKM. CDR3 size: 12 residues. The V end was cut by 2 bases, the J end by 10 bases, with 11 bases between. Here the sequenced sample was PBMCs, taken before nivolumab (anti-PD-1) treatment. This clonotype was sampled from a person between 35 and 79 years old with oral cavity squamous cell carcinoma. This chain connects TRBV28 to TRBJ1-1; D call uncertain. CDR3 in amino acids: CASSLDVVGAFF. CDR3 bases: TGTGCCAGCAGTTTAGACGTTGTGGGAGCTTTCTTT.